These 14 T cell receptor beta chains share one sample of origin, sequenced in a study of early T cells in non-severe SARS-CoV-2 infection. TCRdb fed the 5' RACE reads into MiXCR, producing one record per CDR3 protein. The top ten clones hold about 12% of a sample with approximately 80,000 distinct CDR3 sequences, roughly 12% of them seen once. Sequencing was performed on whole blood, taken at baseline. The receptors were sampled from an adult who was a healthcare worker with PCR-confirmed SARS-CoV-2 infection or an uninfected control (not recorded which).

The rearrangement links TRBV6-2 or TRBV6-3 to TRBJ2-1; 8 positions match TRBD1. Germline lookup yields CDR1 MNHEY and CDR2 SVGEGT. J lost 9 bases, V lost 5 bases, and 3 bases had no gene match. The CDR3 is 12 residues long. CDR3 in DNA: TGTGCCAGCAGTGACAGGGGCCTTGAGCAGTTCTTC. It yields the protein CASSDRGLEQFF.

This clonotype occurred a few times. V and J are TRBV29-1 and TRBJ1-1; perhaps TRBD1 as D (5 bases). CDR1 is SQVTM, CDR2 ANQGSEA, per germline. The CDR3 is made up of 13 amino acids. Trimming removed 3 bases from V and 1 base from J, with 9 bases in between. CDR3 sequence reads: CSVDTGRNTEAFF. CDR3 sequence (DNA): TGCAGCGTTGATACAGGAAGGAACACTGAAGCTTTCTTT.

This clonotype was detected many times. The chain links TRBV20-1 to TRBJ1-6; the D is unclear. Germline loops: CDR1 DFQATT, CDR2 SNEGSKA (reference sequence). V lost 0 bases and J 3 bases, leaving 9 bases between the germline ends. The CDR3 is 15 amino acids. The DNA for the CDR3 is TGCAGTGCTAGAGATGGAGCCTTCTATAATTCACCCCTCCACTTT. Its protein is CSARDGAFYNSPLHF.

The sample holds a few counts of this clonotype. This chain links TRBV9 with TRBJ1-1, with 8 bases lining up with TRBD1. The CDR3 totals 14 residues. Trimming cost V 0 bases and J 7 bases; bases outside gene matches: 5. CDR1 and CDR2 from the germline V gene are SGDLS and YYNGEE. The chain's CDR3 is CASSVVGTGYEAFF. The CDR3 nucleotides are TGTGCCAGCAGCGTAGTTGGGACAGGTTATGAAGCTTTCTTT.

This clonotype was detected ten times or more. V gene TRBV11-3 combines with J gene TRBJ2-7, with TRBD1 identical over 8 bases. The germline CDR1 and CDR2 sequences are SGHNT and YENEEA. The CDR3 is 15 amino acids. After removal of 5 bases from V and 3 bases from J, the junction contained 9 bases not matched to a gene. CDR3: CASSPPGTGRYEQYF. CDR3 nucleotides: TGTGCCAGCAGCCCCCCTGGGACAGGTCGCTACGAGCAGTACTTC.

This clonotype has at least ten counts. The V call is TRBV7-9, the J call TRBJ2-5; 11 bases agree with TRBD2. The CDR3 extends over 16 amino acids. With 0 bases clipped from V and 1 base from J, the junction kept 1 base outside the gene matches. Germline CDR1 is SEHNR and CDR2 is FQNEAQ (reference sequence). The CDR3 DNA sequence: TGTGCCAGCAGCTTAGCCCTAGCGGGGGGCCAAGAGACCCAGTACTTC. It translates to CASSLALAGGQETQYF.

The table lists this clonotype with many counts. The chain recombines TRBV19 with TRBJ1-6; perhaps TRBD1 as D (5 bases). This CDR3 comprises 13 residues. Germline assignment: CDR1 LNHDA and CDR2 SQIVND (reference sequence). V was clipped by 8 bases and J by 7 bases, with 12 bases between them. The CDR3 nucleotides are TGTGCCAGTGCCGGGACGGAGAATTCACCCCTCCACTTT. It encodes CASAGTENSPLHF.

There are many counts of this clonotype. V usage is TRBV12-5 and J usage is TRBJ2-5; D tentatively reads TRBD1 or TRBD2 (5 bases each). Germline V CDR1 and CDR2: LGHNT, FRNRAP. The CDR3 extends over 14 amino acids. Trimming removed 6 bases from V and 1 base from J, with 12 bases in between. The CDR3 reads CASGPGTVQETQYF. The DNA for the CDR3 is TGTGCTAGTGGACCTGGGACGGTCCAAGAGACCCAGTACTTC.

This clonotype occurred many times. V and J are TRBV12-3 or TRBV12-4 and TRBJ2-7, with D perhaps being TRBD1 or TRBD2 (5 bases each). CDR3 length equals 15 residues. Trimming took 5 bases from V and 3 from J, leaving 17 bases between them. In nucleotides, the CDR3 is TGTGCCAGCAGTCTCCACCGGGACGGTAGCTACGAGCAGTACTTC. Protein sequence: CASSLHRDGSYEQYF.

This clonotype was seen repeatedly, ten times or more. J is TRBJ2-5 and V is TRBV15, with D uncertain. The V gene lost 5 bases and the J gene lost 5 bases, with 6 bases spanning the gap. The CDR3 is 11 amino acids. CDR1 LNHNV and CDR2 YYDKDF come from the germline V gene (reference sequence). Here the CDR3 DNA reads TGTGCCACCAGCGTAGGGGAGACCCAGTACTTC. It encodes CATSVGETQYF.

This clonotype was picked up many times. The chain combines TRBV7-2 with TRBJ1-1; D not certain. The V end lost 2 bases, the J end lost 0 bases, and 4 bases lay between the germline ends. CDR3 length: 13 amino acids. Germline V lookup: CDR1 SGHTA, CDR2 FQGNSA. The CDR3 here is CASSLKVNTEAFF. The CDR3 DNA reads TGTGCCAGCAGCTTAAAGGTGAACACTGAAGCTTTCTTT. Looking up the rest from reference TRBV7-2 and TRBJ1-1 gives the full variable domain: GAGVSQSPSNKVTEKGKDVELRCDPISGHTALYWYRQSLGQGLEFLIYFQGNSAPDKSGLPSDRFSAERTGGSVSTLTIQRTQQEDSAVYLCASSLKVNTEAFFGQGTRLTVV.

The chain recombines TRBV14 with TRBJ1-1; D is unclear. Germline CDR1 and CDR2: SGHDN and FVKESK. The CDR3 has 13 residues. The V end lost 0 bases, the J end lost 3 bases, and 5 bases lay between the germline ends. CDR3 loop: CASSQDRYTEAFF. The CDR3 DNA sequence: TGTGCCAGCAGCCAAGACAGATACACTGAAGCTTTCTTT.

This rearrangement joins TRBV5-5 to TRBJ1-2; a possible D gene is TRBD1 (5 bases). Germline V gene sequence: CDR1 SGHKS, CDR2 YYEKEE (reference sequence). V was pared by 3 bases and J by 7 bases, with 19 bases between. The length of the CDR3 is 15 residues. The CDR3 here is CASSSLPGLGGGYTF. CDR3 nucleotide sequence: TGTGCCAGCAGCTCCCTCCCGGGGCTAGGCGGTGGCTACACCTTC. Full variable domain (remainder filled in from reference TRBV5-5 and TRBJ1-2): DAGVTQSPTHLIKTRGQQVTLRCSPISGHKSVSWYQQVLGQGPQFIFQYYEKEERGRGNFPDRFSARQFPNYSSELNVNALLLGDSALYLCASSSLPGLGGGYTFGSGTRLTVV.

This clonotype was counted a few times. The chain uses TRBV7-6 and TRBJ1-4; D is undetermined. There are 16 residues in the CDR3. V was pared by 1 base and J by 0 bases, with 9 bases between. CDR1 is SGHVS and CDR2 is FNYEAQ in the germline V gene. In DNA, the CDR3 is TGTGCCAGCAGCTTAGGCAGCTTAGCAACTAATGAAAAACTGTTTTTT. It encodes CASSLGSLATNEKLFF. The variable domain in full, with the rest retrieved from reference TRBV7-6 and TRBJ1-4, is GAGVSQSPRYKVTKRGQDVALRCDPISGHVSLYWYRQALGQGPEFLTYFNYEAQQDKSGLPNDRFSAERPEGSISTLTIQRTEQRDSAMYRCASSLGSLATNEKLFFGSGTQLSVL.